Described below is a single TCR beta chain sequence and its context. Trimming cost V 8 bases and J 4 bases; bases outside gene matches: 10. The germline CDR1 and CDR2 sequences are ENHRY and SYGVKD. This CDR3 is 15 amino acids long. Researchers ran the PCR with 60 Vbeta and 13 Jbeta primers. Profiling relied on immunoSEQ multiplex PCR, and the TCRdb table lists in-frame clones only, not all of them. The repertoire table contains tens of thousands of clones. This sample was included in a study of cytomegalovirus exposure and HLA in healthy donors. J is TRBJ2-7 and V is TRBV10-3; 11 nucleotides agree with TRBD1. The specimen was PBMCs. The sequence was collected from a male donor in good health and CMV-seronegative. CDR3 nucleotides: TGTGCCATCGGGGCCGGGACAGGGGGAGTATACGAGCAGTACTTC. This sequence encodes CAIGAGTGGVYEQYF.